Here is one T cell receptor (beta chain) with its context. Which antigen it targets is not known. No much larger clonotype is one base removed from it; base qualities were not supplied. The protocol used for the library was the immunoSEQ multiplex PCR assay. TCRdb mirrors the immuneACCESS table, restricted to in-frame sequences. Some clones are absent from its copies; in checked studies, under half trace to an unresolved V gene, and the reason for the others is unknown. The sample table records roughly 100,000 clones; 95% of these occur just once. The leading ten clones occupy under 0.35% of the sample. The sample comes from a study of technical replicates of blood from several donors (dated by TCRdb to about 2017). The CDR3 sequence holds 11 residues, the cysteine and phenylalanine included. Left in the record is the CDR3 DNA by itself, 33 bases read in frame from the first base. The CDR1 and CDR2 encoded by the germline V gene are SQVTM and ANQGSEA.

The sample was T cells isolated from PBMCs. The TCR originated in a human donor in good health. The chain is assembled from TRBV29-1 and TRBJ2-1, with no confidently assigned D gene. Here is the DNA: TGCAGTATGAGACAAAGCAATGAGCAGTTCTTC. It specifies CSMRQSNEQFF.